The next 8 T cell receptor beta chains were all read from a single sample in a study of blood T cells in healthy people across ages. A sample-barcoded 5' primer and a J-beta primer mix were used in a second PCR of roughly 7 to 12 cycles. TCRdb passed the 5' RACE reads through MiXCR, listing each CDR3 protein once. The data contain just under 750,000 distinct CDR3 sequences, about a fifth of them singletons. The source material was blood. The receptors derive from a man in his sixties or seventies in good health.

The J gene is TRBJ1-3, the V gene TRBV29-1; tentative D call: TRBD1 (6 bases). Germline V gene data show CDR1 as SQVTM and CDR2 as ANQGSEA. The CDR3 has 14 residues. V lost 7 bases and J lost 0, with 13 bases in between. The CDR3: CSAWGQNSGNTIYF. CDR3 DNA sequence: TGCAGCGCCTGGGGACAAAACTCTGGAAACACCATATATTTT.

This rearrangement joins TRBV12-3 or TRBV12-4 to TRBJ2-1; D unresolved. Trimming took off 3 bases at V and 12 bases at J, with 9 bases between the two ends. This CDR3 has 11 amino acids. As DNA, the CDR3 is TGTGCCAGCAGTTTTAGGTTAGGGCAGTTCTTC. This sequence encodes CASSFRLGQFF.

The chain carries TRBV20-1 and TRBJ1-2; D unclear. CDR1 and CDR2 from the germline V gene are DFQATT and SNEGSKA (reference sequence). Trimming removed 3 bases from V and 8 bases from J, with 13 bases in between. This CDR3 is built from 12 residues. CDR3 sequence: CSARTPSSGYTF. The CDR3 region has the DNA TGCAGTGCTAGGACTCCTTCGAGCGGCTACACCTTC.

V and J are TRBV4-3 and TRBJ1-1; the D gene is possibly TRBD1 (6 bases). Trimming pared 6 bases from V and 0 bases from J, leaving 17 bases between. Per germline, CDR1 LGHNA and CDR2 YSLEER. This CDR3 region has 16 residues. CDR3 bases: TGCGCCAGCAGGTTTCAGAAGGACAGCCTGAACACTGAAGCTTTCTTT. Residues: CASRFQKDSLNTEAFF.

The chain couples TRBV5-1 to TRBJ2-1; D remains unclear. The CDR3 is made up of 14 amino acids. Germline lookup yields CDR1 SGHRS and CDR2 YFSETQ. The V gene lost 7 bases and the J gene lost 2 bases, with 13 bases spanning the gap. CDR3 region: CASGASGPYNEQFF. The CDR3 DNA reads as TGCGCCAGCGGTGCTAGTGGGCCCTACAATGAGCAGTTCTTC.

This clonotype occurred a few times. The chain is built from TRBV3-1 and TRBJ1-2; D possibly corresponds to TRBD1 (5 bases). There are 16 residues in the CDR3. Germline CDR1 and CDR2: LGHDT and YNNKEL (reference sequence). The V and J ends lost 0 bases and 6 bases respectively, with 17 bases between them. The CDR3 DNA sequence: TGTGCCAGCAGCCAAGATCGGGCAGGGCTCAGGCATGGCTACACCTTC. Translating gives CASSQDRAGLRHGYTF.

This clonotype was seen more than once but under ten times. V gene TRBV27 combines with J gene TRBJ1-1; 7 bases line up with TRBD1. Germline loops: CDR1 MNHEY, CDR2 SMNVEV (reference sequence). The CDR3 covers 12 residues. The V and J ends lost 6 bases and 9 bases, in that order; junction bases with no gene match: 7. The CDR3, as DNA: TGTGCCAGCAGAACGAGACAGGGCCAAGCTTTCTTT. Residues: CASRTRQGQAFF.

In nucleotides, the CDR3 is TGCAGTGCTACGCGGGACGTGACAGATACGCAGTATTTT. Translating gives CSATRDVTDTQYF. The chain recombines TRBV20-1 with TRBJ2-3; a possible D gene is TRBD2 (6 bases). The CDR3 is 13 amino acids. Trimming removed 4 bases at V and 3 bases at J, with 11 bases between. CDR1 is DFQATT, CDR2 SNEGSKA, per germline (reference sequence).